What follows are 5 T cell receptor beta chains derived from one specimen sequenced in a study of early T cells in non-severe SARS-CoV-2 infection. TCRdb re-derived calls from the 5' RACE reads in MiXCR, one entry per CDR3 protein. Among over 90,000 distinct CDR3 sequences listed, roughly 12% were seen once. The sequenced sample was whole blood, obtained at baseline. These receptors all come from an adult who was a healthcare worker with PCR-confirmed SARS-CoV-2 infection or an uninfected control (not recorded which).

This chain joins TRBV10-3 and TRBJ1-1, with TRBD1 as a possible D gene (5 bases). Trimming left V 7 bases short and J 5 bases short, with 14 bases between. The CDR3 spans 13 residues. Germline V lookup: CDR1 ENHRY, CDR2 SYGVKD. The CDR3 region is CAIKGPGQTEAFF. The CDR3 coding sequence is TGTGCCATCAAAGGTCCAGGGCAGACTGAAGCTTTCTTT.

This clonotype was detected many times. V usage is TRBV7-8 and J usage is TRBJ1-2; D is undetermined. The CDR3 extends over 13 amino acids. V was shortened by 5 bases and J by 2 bases, with 9 bases between the two germline ends. From germline, CDR1 is SGHVS and CDR2 FQNEAQ. For the CDR3, the DNA is TGTGCCAGCAGCCCCACATACAACTATGGCTACACCTTC. Translated: CASSPTYNYGYTF.

In its sample, this clonotype was seen many times. The chain joins TRBV2 to TRBJ2-6; a possible D gene is TRBD2 (5 bases). Germline-derived CDR1 and CDR2 are SNHLY and FYNNEI. The CDR3 has 15 amino acids. Trimming took 7 bases from V and 5 from J, leaving 15 bases between them. This CDR3 reads CASTGLSARANVLTF. The CDR3 DNA follows: TGTGCCAGCACGGGGTTGTCGGCGCGGGCCAACGTCCTGACTTTC.

This clonotype has a handful of counts. The chain links TRBV7-9 to TRBJ2-7, with D unclear. From germline, CDR1 is SEHNR and CDR2 FQNEAQ (reference sequence). The V gene lost 0 bases and the J gene lost 4 bases, with 10 bases spanning the gap. The CDR3 runs 14 residues. As DNA, the CDR3 is TGTGCCAGCAGCTTAGCGGAACGAAGGTACGAGCAGTACTTC. It codes for CASSLAERRYEQYF.

The chain uses TRBV18 and TRBJ2-7; 9 nucleotides agree with TRBD1. The V gene end was trimmed by 4 bases and the J gene end by 4 bases; junction bases not matched to a gene: 5. CDR3 length: 14 residues. Germline assignment: CDR1 KGHSH and CDR2 LQKENI. CDR3 loop: CASSLRTGEYEQYF. The DNA of the CDR3 is TGTGCCAGCTCACTACGGACAGGGGAGTACGAGCAGTACTTC.